The T cell receptor (beta chain) under discussion was sequenced for a study of cytomegalovirus exposure and HLA in healthy donors. The PCR made use of 60 Vbeta and 13 Jbeta primers. Measured with immunoSEQ multiplex PCR; TCRdb has only the in-frame clones, and not every one. This table has more than 85,000 clones, over 9.5% appearing once. CDR3 size: 15 residues. This receptor was taken from a man between 40 and 49 years old in good health and CMV-seropositive. Sequenced: PBMCs. V is TRBV7-5 and J is TRBJ1-1; the DNA was not compared with TRBD1, the D call given in the table. TRBV7-5 represents a pseudogene. DNA of the CDR3: TGTGCCAGAAGCTTAGTACAGACCTTGAACACTGAAGCTTTCTTT. This encodes CARSLVQTLNTEAFF.